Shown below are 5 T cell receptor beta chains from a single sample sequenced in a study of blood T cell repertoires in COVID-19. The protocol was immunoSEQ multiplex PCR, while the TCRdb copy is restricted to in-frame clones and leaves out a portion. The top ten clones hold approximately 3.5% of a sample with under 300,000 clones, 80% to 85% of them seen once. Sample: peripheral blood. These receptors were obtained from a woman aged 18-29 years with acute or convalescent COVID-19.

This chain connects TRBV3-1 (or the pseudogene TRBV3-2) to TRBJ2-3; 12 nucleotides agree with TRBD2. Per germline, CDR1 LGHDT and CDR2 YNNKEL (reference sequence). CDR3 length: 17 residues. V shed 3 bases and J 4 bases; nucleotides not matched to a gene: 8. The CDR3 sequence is CASSHRLAGVGPDTQYF. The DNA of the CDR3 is TGTGCCAGCAGCCACCGACTAGCGGGAGTGGGGCCAGATACGCAGTATTTT.

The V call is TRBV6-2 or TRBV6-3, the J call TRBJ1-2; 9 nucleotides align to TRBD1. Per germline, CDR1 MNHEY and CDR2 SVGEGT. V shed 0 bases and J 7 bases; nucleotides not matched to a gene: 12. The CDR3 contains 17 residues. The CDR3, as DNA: TGTGCCAGCAGTTACTCGTCACAGGGGGCGCGGGGAAGTGGCTACACCTTC. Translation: CASSYSSQGARGSGYTF.

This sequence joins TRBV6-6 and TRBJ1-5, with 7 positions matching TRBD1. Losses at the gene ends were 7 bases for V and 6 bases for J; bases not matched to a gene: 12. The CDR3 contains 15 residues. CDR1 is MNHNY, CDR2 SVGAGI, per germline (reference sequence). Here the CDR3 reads CASTQTGSLGQPQHF. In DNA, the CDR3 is TGTGCCAGCACCCAGACAGGGAGTCTCGGTCAGCCCCAGCATTTT.

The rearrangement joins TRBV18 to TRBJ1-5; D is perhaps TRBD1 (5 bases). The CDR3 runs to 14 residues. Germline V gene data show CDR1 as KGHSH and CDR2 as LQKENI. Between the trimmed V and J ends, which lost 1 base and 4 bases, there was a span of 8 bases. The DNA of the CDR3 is TGTGCCAGCTCACCACAGAAGGGGAATCAGCCCCAGCATTTT. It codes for CASSPQKGNQPQHF.

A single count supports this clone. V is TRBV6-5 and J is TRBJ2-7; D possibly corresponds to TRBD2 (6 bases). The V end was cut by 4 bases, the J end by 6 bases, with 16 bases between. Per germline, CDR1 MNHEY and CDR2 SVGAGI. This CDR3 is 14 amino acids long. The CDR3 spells CASSWRTTRSEQYF. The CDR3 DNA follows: TGTGCCAGCAGTTGGAGGACTACGAGAAGCGAGCAGTACTTC.